Following are 12 T cell receptor beta chains from one sample sequenced in a study of blood T cells in healthy people across ages. Together with a sample-barcoded 5' primer, a J-beta primer mix was included in a second PCR lasting about 6 to 12 cycles. TCRdb re-called the 5' RACE reads with MiXCR, one entry per CDR3 protein. Found here are 1.8 million or so distinct CDR3 sequences, roughly two fifths of them singletons; the top ten hold around 23%. The sequenced sample was blood. Receptors originate from a human donor in good health.

The gene calls are TRBV29-1 and TRBJ2-1; the D is unclear. Germline V gives CDR1 SQVTM, CDR2 ANQGSEA. V was pared by 3 bases and J by 0 bases, with 3 bases between. The CDR3 is 12 residues long. The CDR3: CSVDGSYNEQFF. As DNA, the CDR3 is TGCAGCGTTGATGGCTCCTACAATGAGCAGTTCTTC.

The sample holds one count of this clonotype. The conserved closing phenylalanine or tryptophan is absent in this CDR3, likely reflecting a read error. The chain uses TRBV5-6 and TRBJ1-1; D is unresolved. The V and J ends lost 2 bases and 3 bases respectively, with 11 bases between them. CDR1 and CDR2 from the germline V gene are SGHDT and YYEEEE. The CDR3 runs to 14 residues. The CDR3: CASSLPGRYTEAFL. The CDR3 DNA sequence: TGTGCCAGCAGCTTACCCGGACGGTACACTGAAGCTTTCCTT.

As regards this clonotype: At one end, the junction sequence differs from germline, possibly due to a read error. J is TRBJ2-2 and V is TRBV7-2; D remains unclear. There are 15 residues in the CDR3. Germline V gene data show CDR1 as SGHTA and CDR2 as FQGNSA. The DNA for the CDR3 is TGTGCCAGCAGCTTAGCGCTCGCGAACACCAGGGAGCTGTTTTTT. It encodes CASSLALANTRELFF.

The rearrangement links TRBV4-1 to TRBJ1-5; 7 nucleotides match TRBD1. CDR3 length equals 18 residues. The V segment lost 3 bases and the J segment 0 bases; nucleotides outside the gene matches: 11. The germline V gene encodes CDR1 MGHRA and CDR2 YSYEKL. CDR3 protein: CASSHHGRTGNSNQPQHF. CDR3 DNA: TGCGCCAGCAGCCACCACGGACGGACAGGCAATAGCAATCAGCCCCAGCATTTT.

This rearrangement joins TRBV27 to TRBJ2-2; 8 bases map to TRBD1. Unmatched junction bases numbered 1, after V lost 7 bases and J lost 0 bases. The CDR3 runs to 14 residues. Germline-derived CDR1 and CDR2 are MNHEY and SMNVEV (reference sequence). As DNA, the CDR3 is TGTGCCAGCAAACAGGGGGCGAACACCGGGGAGCTGTTTTTT. Its translation: CASKQGANTGELFF.

The chain has TRBV20-1 and TRBJ1-1; D call uncertain. V shed 1 base and J shed 4 bases, with 7 bases lying between them. The CDR3 covers 12 residues. Germline V lookup: CDR1 DFQATT, CDR2 SNEGSKA (reference sequence). The CDR3 DNA reads as TGCAGTGCTAGAGTTCTAAGCACTGAAGCTTTCTTT. It is translated as CSARVLSTEAFF.

This clonotype was detected a few times. CDR3 nucleotides: TGTGCCAGCAGTTCGCGGACACCTTCTAACTATGGCTACACCTTC. This sequence encodes CASSSRTPSNYGYTF. The chain uses TRBV6-2 or TRBV6-3 and TRBJ1-2, with D possibly TRBD1 on 5 matching bases. V was trimmed by 4 bases and J by 0 bases, leaving 12 bases between them. The CDR3 is made up of 15 amino acids. Germline V CDR1 and CDR2: MNHEY, SVGEGT.

The chain recombines TRBV20-1 with TRBJ2-3; D possibly uses TRBD1 or TRBD2 (6 bases each). This CDR3 is 12 amino acids long. The V gene lost 6 bases and the J gene lost 6 bases, with 13 bases spanning the gap. CDR1 and CDR2 (germline): DFQATT, SNEGSKA (reference sequence). This CDR3 is CSARGVADTQYF. The DNA for the CDR3 is TGCAGTGCAAGGGGGGTGGCGGATACGCAGTATTTT.

This chain connects TRBV4-1 to TRBJ1-5; tentative D call: TRBD1 (5 bases). Germline CDR1 reads MGHRA; CDR2 reads YSYEKL. Trimming took 1 base from V and 3 from J, leaving 10 bases between them. The CDR3 is made up of 15 amino acids. The CDR3 coding sequence is TGCGCCAGCAGCCAAGCAGACAGTCTCAATCAGCCCCAGCATTTT. The encoded protein is CASSQADSLNQPQHF.

The CDR3 spells CASSQDEGRGLPGNEQFF. CDR3 DNA sequence: TGCGCCAGCAGCCAAGATGAGGGGCGGGGGCTTCCCGGGAATGAGCAGTTCTTC. The chain has TRBV4-3 and TRBJ2-1; tentatively, D is TRBD2 (7 bases). From germline, CDR1 is LGHNA and CDR2 YSLEER. CDR3 size: 18 residues. The V gene lost 0 bases and the J gene lost 7 bases, with 22 bases spanning the gap.

This clonotype was detected a few times. The V gene is TRBV7-2, the J gene TRBJ2-6; D is unclear. Trimming took 1 base from V and 1 from J, leaving 5 bases between them. Germline CDR1 reads SGHTA; CDR2 reads FQGNSA. This CDR3 has 15 residues. CDR3 residues: CASSLVWSGANVLTF. The CDR3, as DNA: TGTGCCAGCAGCTTAGTGTGGTCTGGGGCCAACGTCCTGACTTTC. Full variable domain (outside the CDR3, taken from reference TRBV7-2 and TRBJ2-6): GAGVSQSPSNKVTEKGKDVELRCDPISGHTALYWYRQSLGQGLEFLIYFQGNSAPDKSGLPSDRFSAERTGGSVSTLTIQRTQQEDSAVYLCASSLVWSGANVLTFGAGSRLTVL.

This clonotype was detected a few times. The chain combines TRBV2 with TRBJ2-1; TRBD1 matches 11 bases. The CDR3 runs to 14 residues. Germline V lookup: CDR1 SNHLY, CDR2 FYNNEI. V shed 7 bases, J shed 9 bases, and the junction held 8 bases outside the gene matches. The CDR3, as DNA: TGTGCCAGCACGACCGGGACAGGGGGTGGTGAGCAGTTCTTC. Translated: CASTTGTGGGEQFF.